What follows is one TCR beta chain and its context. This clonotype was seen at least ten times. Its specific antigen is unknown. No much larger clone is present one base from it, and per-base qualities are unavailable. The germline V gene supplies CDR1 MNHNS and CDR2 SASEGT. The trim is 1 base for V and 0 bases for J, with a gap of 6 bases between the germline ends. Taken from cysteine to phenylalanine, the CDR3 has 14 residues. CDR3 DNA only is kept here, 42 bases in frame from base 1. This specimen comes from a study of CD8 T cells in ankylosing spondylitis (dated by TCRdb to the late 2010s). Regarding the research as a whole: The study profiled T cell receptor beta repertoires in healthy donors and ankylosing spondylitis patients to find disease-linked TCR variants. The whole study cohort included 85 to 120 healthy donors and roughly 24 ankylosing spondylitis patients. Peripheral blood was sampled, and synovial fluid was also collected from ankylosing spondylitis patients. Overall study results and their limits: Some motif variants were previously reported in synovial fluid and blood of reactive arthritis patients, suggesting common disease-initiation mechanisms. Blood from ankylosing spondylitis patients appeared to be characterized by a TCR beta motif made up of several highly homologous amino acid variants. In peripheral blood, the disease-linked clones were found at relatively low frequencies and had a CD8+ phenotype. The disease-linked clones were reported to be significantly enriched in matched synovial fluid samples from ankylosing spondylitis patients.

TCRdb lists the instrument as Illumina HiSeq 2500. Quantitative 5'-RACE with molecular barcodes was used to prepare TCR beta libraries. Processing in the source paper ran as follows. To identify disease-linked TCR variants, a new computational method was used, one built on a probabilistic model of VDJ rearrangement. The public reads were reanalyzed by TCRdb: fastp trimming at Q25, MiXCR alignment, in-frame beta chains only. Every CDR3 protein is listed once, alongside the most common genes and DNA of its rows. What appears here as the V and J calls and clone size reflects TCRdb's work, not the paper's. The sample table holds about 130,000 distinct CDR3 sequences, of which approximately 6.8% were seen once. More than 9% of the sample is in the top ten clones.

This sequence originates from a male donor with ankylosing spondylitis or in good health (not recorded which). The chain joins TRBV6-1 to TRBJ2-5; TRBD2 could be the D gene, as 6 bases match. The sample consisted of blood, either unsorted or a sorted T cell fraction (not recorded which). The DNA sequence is TGTGCCAGCAGTGAAGGCGGGGACCAAGAGACCCAGTACTTC. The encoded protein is CASSEGGDQETQYF.